Each of the 30 T cell receptor beta chains below was sequenced from the same sample in a study of blood T cell repertoires in COVID-19. The repertoire was sequenced with immunoSEQ multiplex PCR; TCRdb's copy has only in-frame clones and lacks some. The table lists 200,000 to 250,000 clones, 80% to 90% of them singletons. Sequenced sample: peripheral blood. These receptors all stem from a man in his thirties or forties who had recovered from COVID-19.

This sequence joins TRBV2 and TRBJ2-7, with D possibly being TRBD1 (5 bases). Germline V gene data show CDR1 as SNHLY and CDR2 as FYNNEI. The CDR3 loop spans 14 amino acids. Trimming shortened V by 0 bases and J by 3 bases, and 9 bases separated the two germline ends. Written as DNA, the CDR3 is TGTGCCAGCAGTGAAGCGCAGGGCGTCTACGAGCAGTACTTC. It is translated as CASSEAQGVYEQYF.

The chain links TRBV5-7 to TRBJ1-5, with 7 bases identical to TRBD1. TRBV5-7 qualifies as an ORF whose function is uncertain. This CDR3 region has 16 residues. V shed 5 bases, J shed 5 bases, and the junction held 13 bases outside the gene matches. CDR3 sequence: CASSLGRTGGDQPQHF. The CDR3 DNA reads TGTGCCAGCAGTCTAGGACGGACAGGTGGGGATCAGCCCCAGCATTTT.

Only a few counts were recorded for this clone. V gene TRBV18 combines with J gene TRBJ2-3; 7 nucleotides align to TRBD1. V gave up 0 bases and J gave up 6 bases; unmatched junction bases: 9. Per the germline V gene, CDR1 is KGHSH and CDR2 is LQKENI. The CDR3 length is 16 residues. The DNA of the CDR3 is TGTGCCAGCTCACCACCAATAGGGGGCGGTTCTGATACGCAGTATTTT. It codes for CASSPPIGGGSDTQYF.

The chain has TRBV5-4 and TRBJ1-1; 11 bases are shared with TRBD1. The V gene's germline CDR1 is SGHNT and CDR2 YYREEE (reference sequence). The length of the CDR3 is 15 residues. J gave up 3 bases and V 3 bases, and 4 bases lay outside the gene matches. The CDR3 loop is CASSSPGQGDTEAFF. CDR3 DNA: TGTGCCAGCAGCTCTCCGGGACAGGGGGACACTGAAGCTTTCTTT.

This sequence joins TRBV5-6 and TRBJ1-4; maybe TRBD1 (5 bases). The ends were cut back, 0 bases at V and 7 bases at J, with 13 bases in the middle. Germline V gives CDR1 SGHDT, CDR2 YYEEEE. This CDR3 spans 15 amino acids. The CDR3 here is CASSLEGRAGEKLFF. CDR3 DNA: TGTGCCAGCAGCTTGGAGGGGCGAGCGGGTGAAAAACTGTTTTTT. Using reference TRBV5-6 and TRBJ1-4 for the parts outside the CDR3, the full variable domain is DAGVTQSPTHLIKTRGQQVTLRCSPKSGHDTVSWYQQALGQGPQFIFQYYEEEERQRGNFPDRFSGHQFPNYSSELNVNALLLGDSALYLCASSLEGRAGEKLFFGSGTQLSVL.

The chain uses TRBV30 and TRBJ1-5, with no clear D. V lost 0 bases and J lost 9, with 18 bases in between. Germline loops: CDR1 GTSNPN, CDR2 SVGIG (reference sequence). This CDR3 has 15 amino acids. In DNA form, the CDR3 reads TGTGCCTGGAGTGTCGTAGGCAGAAACCCTAGGCCCCAGCATTTT. Its protein is CAWSVVGRNPRPQHF.

This sequence joins TRBV30 and TRBJ2-2; D call uncertain. Germline-derived CDR1 and CDR2 are GTSNPN and SVGIG (reference sequence). This CDR3 has 14 amino acids. V lost 1 base, J lost 1 base, and 7 bases lay in between. CDR3 in DNA: TGTGCCTGGAGTGGGCTCCTGAACACCGGGGAGCTGTTTTTT. Amino acid sequence: CAWSGLLNTGELFF. The full variable domain, completed using reference TRBV30 and TRBJ2-2, is SQTIHQWPATLVQPVGSPLSLECTVEGTSNPNLYWYRQAAGRGLQLLFYSVGIGQISSEVPQNLSASRPQDRQFILSSKKLLLSDSGFYLCAWSGLLNTGELFFGEGSRLTVL.

In nucleotides, the CDR3 is TGTGCCAGCAGCCCCGGACAGGTAAGGAGCTCCTACAATGAGCAGTTCTTC. This translates into CASSPGQVRSSYNEQFF. The chain joins TRBV11-2 to TRBJ2-1; 7 bases map to TRBD1. The CDR3 has 17 amino acids. Trimming at V came to 5 bases and at J to 0 bases, leaving 10 bases not matched to a gene. Germline CDR1 SGHAT, CDR2 FQNNGV.

This clone is a singleton in its sample. The chain employs TRBV7-9 and TRBJ1-2; D gene ambiguous. This CDR3 region has 12 residues. Per the germline V gene, CDR1 is SEHNR and CDR2 is FQNEAQ (reference sequence). V lost 11 bases and J lost 2, with 12 bases in between. The CDR3 region has the DNA TGTGCCGGTTCCCCGGGGAACTATGGCTACACCTTC. It specifies CAGSPGNYGYTF.

The chain employs TRBV14 and TRBJ1-1; the D gene is possibly TRBD1 (5 bases). Trimming took off 3 bases at V and 7 bases at J, with 12 bases between the two ends. The CDR3 loop spans 13 amino acids. Germline CDR1 SGHDN, CDR2 FVKESK. CDR3 in amino acids: CASSQDTRIEAFF. DNA for the CDR3: TGTGCCAGCAGCCAGGACACCCGGATTGAAGCTTTCTTT.

The chain links TRBV6-5 to TRBJ1-6; 9 bases are a match to TRBD1. Per germline, CDR1 MNHEY and CDR2 SVGAGI. The CDR3 length is 16 residues. V lost 2 bases, J lost 7 bases, and 6 bases stayed unmatched. In DNA form, the CDR3 reads TGTGCCAGCAGTTACCAGGGACAGGGTGTCAATTCACCCCTCCACTTT. Its translation is CASSYQGQGVNSPLHF.

The V call is TRBV6-5, the J call TRBJ1-2; 10 bases fit TRBD1. Germline V CDR1 and CDR2: MNHEY, SVGAGI. CDR3 size: 12 residues. V lost 6 bases to trimming and J lost 8 bases; unmatched junction nucleotides: 3. The CDR3, as DNA: TGTGCCAGCAGGGACAGGGGGAGCGGCTACACCTTC. It yields the protein CASRDRGSGYTF.

This chain uses TRBV10-3 with TRBJ1-6, with no clear D. The germline CDR1 and CDR2 sequences are ENHRY and SYGVKD. CDR3 length: 15 residues. Trimming shortened V by 2 bases and J by 10 bases, and 15 bases separated the two germline ends. CDR3 sequence reads: CAISEPKEGKSPLHF. CDR3 DNA sequence: TGTGCCATCAGTGAGCCTAAGGAGGGAAAATCACCCCTCCACTTT.

This sequence joins TRBV5-4 and TRBJ1-6; possibly TRBD1 for D (6 bases). CDR1 and CDR2 from the germline V gene are SGHNT and YYREEE (reference sequence). The length of the CDR3 is 16 residues. The V end lost 7 bases, the J end lost 0 bases, and 14 bases lay between the germline ends. CDR3 in DNA: TGTGCCAGCCGTACAGCAGGGGCCTCCTATAATTCACCCCTCCACTTT. Its translation is CASRTAGASYNSPLHF. Filled out from reference TRBV5-4 and TRBJ1-6, the complete variable domain reads ETGVTQSPTHLIKTRGQQVTLRCSSQSGHNTVSWYQQALGQGPQFIFQYYREEENGRGNFPPRFSGLQFPNYSSELNVNALELDDSALYLCASRTAGASYNSPLHFGNGTRLTVT.

This clone was seen just once. The chain recombines TRBV21-1 with TRBJ1-6; the table's D call, TRBD1, was not checked against the DNA. TRBV21-1 is a pseudogene. CDR3 size: 15 residues. As DNA, the CDR3 is TGTGCCAGCAGCGCACCGGGACAGGGGTGTTCACCCCTCCACTTT. Its translation: CASSAPGQGCSPLHF.

This clone was observed once. J is TRBJ2-3 and V is TRBV19; D remains unclear. V dropped 3 bases and J dropped 1 base, with 11 bases sitting between them. The length of the CDR3 is 15 residues. The germline V gene encodes CDR1 LNHDA and CDR2 SQIVND (reference sequence). The CDR3 DNA follows: TGTGCCAGTAGTATCAATGTACTGGGCACAGATACGCAGTATTTT. Translation: CASSINVLGTDTQYF.

V is TRBV12-5 and J is TRBJ1-2, with a weak D call TRBD1 (6 bases). Trimming took 6 bases from V and 2 from J, leaving 10 bases between them. The CDR3 consists of 13 residues. Germline V gene lookup returns CDR1 LGHNT and CDR2 FRNRAP. CDR3 DNA sequence: TGTGCTAGTGGAACAGGGACGAACTATGGCTACACCTTC. This encodes CASGTGTNYGYTF.

This clone was detected only once. The V gene is TRBV5-6, the J gene TRBJ2-5, with TRBD2 matching over 8 bases. Trimming removed 3 bases from V and 2 bases from J; junction bases left unmatched: 9. The CDR3 has 16 residues. Germline-derived CDR1 and CDR2 are SGHDT and YYEEEE. The DNA for the CDR3 is TGTGCCAGCAGCTGGGGAGCGGGGGCCTTGCAAGAGACCCAGTACTTC. Translated: CASSWGAGALQETQYF.

In this sample, this clone turned up once. The chain links TRBV5-6 to TRBJ1-2; tentative D call: TRBD1 (5 bases). Trimming left V 2 bases short and J 2 bases short, with 7 bases between. The CDR3 is 13 residues long. Germline V lookup: CDR1 SGHDT, CDR2 YYEEEE. CDR3 protein: CASSFGGNYGYTF. The CDR3 DNA follows: TGTGCCAGCAGCTTCGGGGGAAACTATGGCTACACCTTC.

This sequence joins TRBV5-5 and TRBJ1-5; D uncertain. There are 14 residues in the CDR3. V was clipped by 5 bases and J by 3 bases, with 12 bases between them. From germline, CDR1 is SGHKS and CDR2 YYEKEE (reference sequence). The CDR3 sequence: CASRPGGFNQPQHF. CDR3 in DNA: TGTGCCAGCAGACCGGGCGGGTTCAATCAGCCCCAGCATTTT.

The rearrangement joins TRBV9 to TRBJ1-1; a weak D match, TRBD1 (6 bases). In germline, CDR1 is SGDLS, CDR2 YYNGEE. The CDR3 is made up of 14 amino acids. V dropped 4 bases and J dropped 4 bases, with 14 bases sitting between them. The CDR3 reads CASSSRTGSTEAFF. For the CDR3, the DNA is TGTGCCAGCAGCTCCCGTACAGGGAGCACTGAAGCTTTCTTT.

The chain joins TRBV6-5 to TRBJ2-5; possibly TRBD1 for D (5 bases). Germline CDR1 MNHEY, CDR2 SVGAGI. CDR3 size: 13 residues. The V end lost 5 bases, the J end lost 2 bases, and 9 bases lay between the germline ends. Written as DNA, the CDR3 is TGTGCCAGCAGTAATCAGGGACAAGAGACCCAGTACTTC. Its translation is CASSNQGQETQYF.

CDR3 DNA sequence: TGCGCCAGCAGCCAAGACCTAGCGGGGGACTACAATGAGCAGTTCTTC. Protein: CASSQDLAGDYNEQFF. The chain is built from TRBV4-1 and TRBJ2-1, with 10 bases identical to TRBD2. This CDR3 is 16 amino acids long. After removal of 0 bases from V and 3 bases from J, the junction contained 2 bases not matched to a gene. CDR1 and CDR2 from the germline V gene are MGHRA and YSYEKL.

The V call is TRBV7-9, the J call TRBJ2-7, with no clear D. The CDR3 has 13 residues. Trimming stripped 3 bases from V and 2 bases from J, with 8 bases between. CDR1 is SEHNR, CDR2 FQNEAQ, per germline (reference sequence). CDR3: CASSFGRTYEQYF. CDR3 in DNA: TGTGCCAGCAGCTTTGGCAGGACCTACGAGCAGTACTTC.

The V and J genes are TRBV6-5 and TRBJ2-3, with TRBD2 matching 7 bases. V gave up 2 bases and J gave up 4 bases; unmatched junction bases: 9. The CDR3 length is 16 residues. Germline V CDR1 and CDR2: MNHEY, SVGAGI. The CDR3 loop is CASSYRAGAGSDTQYF. In nucleotides, the CDR3 is TGTGCCAGCAGTTACCGCGCAGGAGCGGGGTCAGATACGCAGTATTTT.

V usage is TRBV5-1 and J usage is TRBJ2-2, with D possibly matching TRBD1 (6 bases). Trimming removed 2 bases from V and 5 bases from J, with 10 bases in between. The length of the CDR3 is 14 residues. Germline V gene lookup returns CDR1 SGHRS and CDR2 YFSETQ. DNA for the CDR3: TGCGCCAGCAGCTTCCTTACAGGGACCGGGGAGCTGTTTTTT. Residues: CASSFLTGTGELFF.

The chain combines TRBV5-4 with TRBJ2-5; 10 positions agree with TRBD2. The CDR3 runs 15 residues. V trimming: 0 bases; J trimming: 2 bases; junction bases outside the gene matches: 1. Germline values: CDR1 SGHNT, CDR2 YYREEE (reference sequence). CDR3 bases: TGTGCCAGCAGCTTGGTAGCGGGGGGACAAGAGACCCAGTACTTC. It encodes CASSLVAGGQETQYF.

The gene calls are TRBV30 and TRBJ1-1, with a tentative D call TRBD1 (6 bases). V lost 3 bases and J 1 base, leaving 9 bases between the germline ends. The CDR3 totals 13 residues. The germline gives CDR1 GTSNPN, CDR2 SVGIG (reference sequence). CDR3 bases: TGTGCCTGGAGCCTACAGGGGAACACTGAAGCTTTCTTT. Its translation is CAWSLQGNTEAFF.

The J gene is TRBJ1-2, the V gene TRBV27, with D tentatively TRBD1 (5 bases). Trimming left V 0 bases short and J 4 bases short, with 12 bases between. Germline V gene lookup returns CDR1 MNHEY and CDR2 SMNVEV (reference sequence). CDR3 length: 15 amino acids. The DNA of the CDR3 is TGTGCCAGCAGTTTATCGGGGGGATGGTCCTATGGCTACACCTTC. This encodes CASSLSGGWSYGYTF.

The V gene is TRBV4-2, the J gene TRBJ1-1; D unresolved. This CDR3 has 15 residues. Trimming left V 1 base short and J 1 base short, with 10 bases between. In germline, CDR1 is LGHNA, CDR2 YNFKEQ. In DNA, the CDR3 is TGTGCCAGCAGCCAAGCGTTAGCAGAGAACACTGAAGCTTTCTTT. Its protein is CASSQALAENTEAFF.